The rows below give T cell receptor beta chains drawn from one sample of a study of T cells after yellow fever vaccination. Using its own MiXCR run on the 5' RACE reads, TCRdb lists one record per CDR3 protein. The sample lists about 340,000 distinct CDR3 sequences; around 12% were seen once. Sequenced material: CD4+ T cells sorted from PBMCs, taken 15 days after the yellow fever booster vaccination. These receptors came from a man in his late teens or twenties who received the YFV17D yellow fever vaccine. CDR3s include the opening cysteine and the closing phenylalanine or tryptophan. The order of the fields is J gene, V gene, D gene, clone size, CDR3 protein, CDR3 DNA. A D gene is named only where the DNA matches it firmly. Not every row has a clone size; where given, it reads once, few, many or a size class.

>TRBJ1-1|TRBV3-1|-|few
CASSQAGGMMNTEAFF
TGTGCCAGCAGCCAAGCGGGGGGGATGATGAACACTGAAGCTTTCTTT
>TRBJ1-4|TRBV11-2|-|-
CASSLLGQTTNEKLFF
TGTGCCAGCAGCTTACTTGGACAGACAACTAATGAAAAACTGTTTTTT
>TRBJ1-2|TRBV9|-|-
CASSASRGGYGYTF
TGTGCCAGCAGCGCATCCAGGGGAGGCTATGGCTACACCTTC
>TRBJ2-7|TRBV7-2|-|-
CASSPRSGFSYEQYF
TGTGCCAGCAGCCCCCGGAGCGGGTTCTCCTACGAGCAGTACTTC
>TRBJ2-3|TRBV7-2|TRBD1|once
CASSRTGEGTQYF
TGTGCCAGCAGCCGGACAGGGGAGGGCACGCAGTATTTT
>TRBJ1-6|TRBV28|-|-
CASSPAGSKNPPLHF
TGTGCCAGCAGTCCCGCCGGGAGTAAAAATCCACCCCTCCACTTT
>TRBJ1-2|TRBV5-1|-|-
CASSLAPGPFNYGYTF
TGCGCCAGCAGCTTGGCCCCAGGACCGTTTAACTATGGCTACACCTTC
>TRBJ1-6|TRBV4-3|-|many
CASSQERAGNNSPLHF
TGCGCCAGCAGCCAAGAAAGAGCAGGGAACAATTCACCCCTCCACTTT
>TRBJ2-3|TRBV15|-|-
CATSKGKPDTQYF
TGTGCCACCAGTAAGGGGAAACCAGATACGCAGTATTTT
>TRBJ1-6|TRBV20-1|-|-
CSASGQGGSPLHF
TGCAGTGCTAGTGGTCAGGGAGGTTCACCCCTCCACTTT
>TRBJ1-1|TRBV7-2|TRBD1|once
CASRGTGRYTEAFF
TGTGCCAGCAGGGGGACAGGGAGGTACACTGAAGCTTTCTTT
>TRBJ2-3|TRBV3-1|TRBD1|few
CASSQAPGQGRPDTQYF
TGTGCCAGCAGCCAAGCCCCGGGACAGGGGCGCCCAGATACGCAGTATTTT
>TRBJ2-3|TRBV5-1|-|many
CASSIGFTDTQYF
TGCGCCAGCAGCATAGGTTTCACAGATACGCAGTATTTT
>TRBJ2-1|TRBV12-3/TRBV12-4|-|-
CASGVWSDGNEQFF
TGTGCCAGTGGGGTTTGGTCGGACGGGAATGAGCAGTTCTTC